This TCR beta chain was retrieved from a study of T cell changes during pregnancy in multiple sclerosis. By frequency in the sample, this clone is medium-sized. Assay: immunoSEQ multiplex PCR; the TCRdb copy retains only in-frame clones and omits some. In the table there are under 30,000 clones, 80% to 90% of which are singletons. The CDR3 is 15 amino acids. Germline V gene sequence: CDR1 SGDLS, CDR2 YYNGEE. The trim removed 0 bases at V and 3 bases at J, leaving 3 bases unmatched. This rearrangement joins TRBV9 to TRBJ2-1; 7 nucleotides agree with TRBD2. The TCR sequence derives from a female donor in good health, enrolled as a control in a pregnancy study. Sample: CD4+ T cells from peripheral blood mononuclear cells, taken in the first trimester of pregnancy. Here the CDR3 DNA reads TGTGCCAGCAGCGTAGGACGGGGGGACTACAATGAGCAGTTCTTC. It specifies CASSVGRGDYNEQFF.